A single sample gave rise to the 12 T cell receptor beta chains below, sequenced in a study of blood T cell repertoires in COVID-19. Assay: immunoSEQ multiplex PCR; the TCRdb copy retains only in-frame clones and omits some. The data show hundreds of thousands of clones, about 89% seen once. Sequencing used peripheral blood. All receptors come from a woman aged 60-75 years who had recovered from COVID-19.

This clone was detected a few times. The genes are TRBV5-6 and TRBJ2-7, with a tentative D call TRBD2 (6 bases). V shed 5 bases and J shed 6 bases, with 12 bases lying between them. Germline lookup yields CDR1 SGHDT and CDR2 YYEEEE. The CDR3 totals 12 residues. CDR3 DNA sequence: TGTGCCAGCAGGAGTAGCGGAGTCGAGCAGTACTTC. Translating gives CASRSSGVEQYF.

This chain links TRBV18 with TRBJ1-2; 10 positions match TRBD1. Germline-derived CDR1 and CDR2 are KGHSH and LQKENI. This CDR3 has 14 residues. J gave up 8 bases and V 1 base, and 4 bases lay outside the gene matches. The CDR3, as DNA: TGTGCCAGCTCACCACTCGGGGACAGGGGCGGCTACACCTTC. Its protein is CASSPLGDRGGYTF.

This clone was detected only a few times. CDR3 in amino acids: CASSFGQGASTDTQYF. CDR3 bases: TGTGCCAGCAGCTTTGGGCAGGGGGCGAGCACAGATACGCAGTATTTT. V is TRBV5-4 and J is TRBJ2-3, with TRBD1 identical over 8 bases. The CDR3 has 16 residues. The V segment lost 2 bases and the J segment 0 bases; nucleotides outside the gene matches: 5. Germline V CDR1 and CDR2: SGHNT, YYREEE (reference sequence).

The chain links TRBV7-5 to TRBJ2-3; the DNA was not compared with TRBD2, the D call given in the table. TRBV7-5 corresponds to a pseudogene. The CDR3 sequence is 15 residues long. The CDR3 is CARSQPGLGKDTQYF. DNA of the CDR3: TGTGCCAGAAGCCAACCGGGACTAGGGAAAGATACGCAGTATTTT.

The V and J genes are TRBV7-3 and TRBJ2-1; TRBD1 aligns across 9 bases. This CDR3 has 15 residues. Germline loops: CDR1 SGHTA, CDR2 FQGTGA. After removal of 4 bases from V and 7 bases from J, the junction contained 8 bases not matched to a gene. The CDR3 coding sequence is TGTGCCAGCAGCTCGGCAGGGGACAGGGCGAATGAGCAGTTCTTC. Translated: CASSSAGDRANEQFF.

This chain joins TRBV7-2 and TRBJ2-1; D remains unclear. The germline gives CDR1 SGHTA, CDR2 FQGNSA. With 0 bases removed from V and 0 bases from J, the gap between germline ends came to 6 bases. This CDR3 is 15 amino acids long. CDR3 sequence (DNA): TGTGCCAGCAGCTTAGCTACAGTCTCCTACAATGAGCAGTTCTTC. Protein: CASSLATVSYNEQFF.

The chain couples TRBV5-1 to TRBJ1-1; the D gene is possibly TRBD1 (6 bases). The CDR3 has 14 amino acids. V lost 0 bases and J 4 bases, leaving 10 bases between the germline ends. CDR1 is SGHRS, CDR2 YFSETQ, per germline. CDR3 nucleotides: TGCGCCAGCAGCTTGGCACAGGGATCCACTGAAGCTTTCTTT. Translated: CASSLAQGSTEAFF.

The genes are TRBV3-1 (or the pseudogene TRBV3-2) and TRBJ2-7; 11 nucleotides agree with TRBD2. This CDR3 is built from 16 residues. Germline assignment: CDR1 LGHDT and CDR2 YNNKEL (reference sequence). Germline trimming cut 4 bases from V and 2 bases from J; bases unmatched to any gene: 7. CDR3 DNA: TGTGCCAGCAGCCTCGTCACTAGCGGGGGACCCTACGAGCAGTACTTC. Protein: CASSLVTSGGPYEQYF.

V usage is TRBV9 and J usage is TRBJ1-1; 8 bases are a match to TRBD1. CDR3 length equals 15 residues. Germline V gene data show CDR1 as SGDLS and CDR2 as YYNGEE. The junction had 4 bases not matched to a gene; V was cut back by 0 bases and J by 3 bases. The CDR3 region is CASSVENRGYTEAFF. The CDR3 DNA reads as TGTGCCAGCAGCGTAGAGAACAGGGGGTACACTGAAGCTTTCTTT.

This clone was picked up one time. V is TRBV14 and J is TRBJ2-2; the D is unclear. The germline gives CDR1 SGHDN, CDR2 FVKESK. V was shortened by 0 bases and J by 3 bases, with 5 bases between the two germline ends. This CDR3 region has 14 residues. CDR3 nucleotide sequence: TGTGCCAGCAGCCAAGACCTCCACACCGGGGAGCTGTTTTTT. Residues: CASSQDLHTGELFF.

V gene TRBV7-8 combines with J gene TRBJ1-5, with 9 positions matching TRBD1. Germline values: CDR1 SGHVS, CDR2 FQNEAQ. V lost 5 bases, J lost 6 bases, and 5 bases stayed unmatched. The CDR3 is 14 residues long. Written as DNA, the CDR3 is TGTGCCAGCAGCGCCGGGACAGGGCTTCAGCCCCAGCATTTT. It codes for CASSAGTGLQPQHF.

This chain connects TRBV5-1 to TRBJ2-2; D is unresolved. The CDR3 extends over 14 amino acids. Trimming took 1 base from V and 4 from J, leaving 8 bases between them. Per germline, CDR1 SGHRS and CDR2 YFSETQ. CDR3 in DNA: TGCGCCAGCAGCTTGTTCTCTAGCACCGGGGAGCTGTTTTTT. This gives the protein CASSLFSSTGELFF.